Below are 14 T cell receptor beta chains sequenced from a single sample in a study of a mutant IDH1 vaccine in newly diagnosed glioma. Time point reported: week 23, last vaccination. Each dose delivered 300 ug of mutant IDH1 20-mer peptide subcutaneously with imiquimod. Only in-frame clones appear in the TCRdb table, and some are missing; sequencing was by immunoSEQ multiplex PCR. The repertoire consists of tens of thousands of clones, with around 76% occurring once and the leading ten covering about 5%. Their antigens are not known. Sequenced material: PBMCs, taken from a glioma patient whose treatment included an IDH1 peptide vaccine. The receptors shown here come from a man aged 50-60 years with glioma.

The table lists this clone with a few counts. The V call is TRBV5-1, the J call TRBJ1-4; no clear D. Per the germline V gene, CDR1 is SGHRS and CDR2 is YFSETQ. The length of the CDR3 is 16 residues. V was trimmed by 0 bases and J by 0 bases, leaving 9 bases between them. The CDR3 here is CASSLGLVATNEKLFF. CDR3 nucleotide sequence: TGCGCCAGCAGCTTGGGTCTTGTTGCAACTAATGAAAAACTGTTTTTT.

The genes are TRBV9 and TRBJ2-1, with D possibly being TRBD2 (5 bases). This CDR3 comprises 15 residues. Trimming cost V 0 bases and J 4 bases, with 11 bases left between them. Germline V CDR1 and CDR2: SGDLS, YYNGEE. The CDR3 DNA is TGTGCCAGCAGCGTAGTTTCTAGCTCTTACAATGAGCAGTTCTTC. It translates to CASSVVSSSYNEQFF.

The V gene is TRBV27, the J gene TRBJ1-1; no firm D call. The germline V gene has CDR1 MNHEY and CDR2 SMNVEV (reference sequence). This CDR3 is 12 amino acids long. V gave up 5 bases and J gave up 6 bases, with 10 bases separating them. The DNA for the CDR3 is TGTGCCAGCAGTCCTCGAATCCCTGAAGCTTTCTTT. This encodes CASSPRIPEAFF.

This chain uses TRBV7-9 with TRBJ1-1, with TRBD1 identical over 8 bases. In germline, CDR1 is SEHNR, CDR2 FQNEAQ (reference sequence). The CDR3 loop spans 15 amino acids. The junction had 5 bases not matched to a gene; V was cut back by 5 bases and J by 0 bases. The CDR3 spells CASSPAGGLNTEAFF. The CDR3 DNA follows: TGTGCCAGCAGCCCCGCAGGGGGCCTGAACACTGAAGCTTTCTTT.

This chain uses TRBV29-1 with TRBJ2-2; D remains unclear. Germline CDR1 is SQVTM and CDR2 is ANQGSEA. The V end lost 4 bases, the J end lost 2 bases, and 11 bases lay between the germline ends. The CDR3 has 14 amino acids. CDR3 bases: TGCAGCGTTGCGCGACCCAGCAACACCGGGGAGCTGTTTTTT. Translation: CSVARPSNTGELFF.

This clone was observed a handful of times. The genes are TRBV4-3 and TRBJ2-5; D tentatively fits TRBD1 or TRBD2 (5 bases each). The CDR3 is made up of 14 amino acids. V lost 5 bases, J lost 5 bases, and 15 bases lay in between. Germline V lookup: CDR1 LGHNA, CDR2 YSLEER. The CDR3 DNA is TGCGCCAGCAGCGCCCGGGACGGTGGGGAGACCCAGTACTTC. It encodes CASSARDGGETQYF.

The rearrangement uses TRBV9 and TRBJ1-3; no firm D call. The germline gives CDR1 SGDLS, CDR2 YYNGEE. V dropped 3 bases and J dropped 0 bases, with 4 bases sitting between them. The CDR3 loop spans 13 amino acids. The chain's CDR3 is CASSEHSGNTIYF. The CDR3 DNA reads TGTGCCAGCAGCGAACACTCTGGAAACACCATATATTTT.

The rearrangement joins TRBV7-9 to TRBJ1-2, with 9 bases that match TRBD1. CDR3 length: 13 amino acids. J lost 12 bases, V lost 3 bases, and 8 bases had no gene match. Germline values: CDR1 SEHNR, CDR2 FQNEAQ (reference sequence). The CDR3 bases are TGTGCCAGCAGCTTTACAGGGGGCCTGGGGAACACCTTC. It specifies CASSFTGGLGNTF.

The chain is built from TRBV18 and TRBJ1-5, with D possibly matching TRBD1 (5 bases). Germline assignment: CDR1 KGHSH and CDR2 LQKENI. With 3 bases removed from V and 2 bases from J, the gap between germline ends came to 11 bases. The CDR3 is 15 amino acids. The CDR3 sequence is CASSPEGGGNQPQHF. The CDR3 DNA reads TGTGCCAGCTCACCGGAGGGAGGGGGCAATCAGCCCCAGCATTTT.

This chain connects TRBV4-3 to TRBJ1-1; no clear D. The germline V gene has CDR1 LGHNA and CDR2 YSLEER. V lost 0 bases, J lost 0 bases, and 5 bases lay in between. The CDR3 runs to 14 residues. CDR3 DNA sequence: TGCGCCAGCAGCCAAGATCCGTTGAACACTGAAGCTTTCTTT. Protein product: CASSQDPLNTEAFF.

The V and J genes are TRBV5-1 and TRBJ2-3; no clear D. CDR1 SGHRS and CDR2 YFSETQ come from the germline V gene. The CDR3 spans 13 residues. V lost 4 bases, J lost 5 bases, and 11 bases lay in between. CDR3 sequence (DNA): TGCGCCAGCAGCCCCTCGAGGAGAGATACGCAGTATTTT. Amino acid sequence: CASSPSRRDTQYF.

V usage is TRBV29-1 and J usage is TRBJ2-1; 11 nucleotides line up with TRBD2. This CDR3 spans 12 amino acids. Germline V lookup: CDR1 SQVTM, CDR2 ANQGSEA. Losses at the gene ends were 7 bases for V and 7 bases for J; bases not matched to a gene: 3. The CDR3 region is CSAGTSGNEQFF. DNA for the CDR3: TGCAGCGCCGGGACTAGCGGTAATGAGCAGTTCTTC.

V and J are TRBV19 and TRBJ2-2, with a weak D call TRBD1 (5 bases). The CDR3 spans 15 residues. Germline V gene lookup returns CDR1 LNHDA and CDR2 SQIVND (reference sequence). V was pared by 5 bases and J by 0 bases, with 10 bases between. CDR3 sequence (DNA): TGTGCCAGTAGTCCAGGGATCGCGAACACCGGGGAGCTGTTTTTT. Amino acids: CASSPGIANTGELFF.

The rearrangement uses TRBV30 and TRBJ1-5; 7 bases fit TRBD1. The germline V gene encodes CDR1 GTSNPN and CDR2 SVGIG (reference sequence). Losses at the gene ends were 0 bases for V and 7 bases for J; bases not matched to a gene: 6. The CDR3 covers 14 residues. The CDR3, as DNA: TGTGCCTGGAGTGTGGAGACAGGGTCCCAGCCCCAGCATTTT. Its translation is CAWSVETGSQPQHF.